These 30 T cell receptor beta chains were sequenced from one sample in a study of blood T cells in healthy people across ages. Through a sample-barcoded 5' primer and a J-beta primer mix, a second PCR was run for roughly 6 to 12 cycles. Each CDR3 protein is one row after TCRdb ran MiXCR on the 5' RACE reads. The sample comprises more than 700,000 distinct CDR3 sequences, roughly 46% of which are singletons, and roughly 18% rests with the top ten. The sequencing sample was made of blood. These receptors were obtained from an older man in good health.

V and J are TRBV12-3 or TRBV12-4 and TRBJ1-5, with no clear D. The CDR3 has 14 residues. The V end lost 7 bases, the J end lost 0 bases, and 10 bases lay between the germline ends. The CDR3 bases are TGTGCCAGCACCCCAGTGGGTAGCAATCAGCCCCAGCATTTT. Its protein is CASTPVGSNQPQHF.

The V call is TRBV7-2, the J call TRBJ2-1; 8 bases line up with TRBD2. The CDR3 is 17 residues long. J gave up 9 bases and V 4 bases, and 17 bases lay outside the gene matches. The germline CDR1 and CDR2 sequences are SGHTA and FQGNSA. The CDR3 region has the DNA TGTGCCAGCAGCTCCCTGCGACTAGCGTTCAGCTTGGCTGAGCAGTTCTTC. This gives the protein CASSSLRLAFSLAEQFF.

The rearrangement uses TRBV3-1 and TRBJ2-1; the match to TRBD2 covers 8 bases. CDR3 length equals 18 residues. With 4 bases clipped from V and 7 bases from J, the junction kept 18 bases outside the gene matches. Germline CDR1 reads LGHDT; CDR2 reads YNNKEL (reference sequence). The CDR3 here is CASSPSLRTGTRMNEQFF. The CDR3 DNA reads TGTGCCAGCAGCCCCAGCCTCCGTACCGGGACTAGAATGAATGAGCAGTTCTTC.

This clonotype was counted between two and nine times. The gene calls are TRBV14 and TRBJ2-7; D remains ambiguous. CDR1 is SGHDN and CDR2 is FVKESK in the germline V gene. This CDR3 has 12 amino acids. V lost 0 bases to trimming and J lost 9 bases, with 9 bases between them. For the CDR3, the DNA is TGTGCCAGCAGCCAAGACGGACGAAGGCAGTACTTC. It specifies CASSQDGRRQYF.

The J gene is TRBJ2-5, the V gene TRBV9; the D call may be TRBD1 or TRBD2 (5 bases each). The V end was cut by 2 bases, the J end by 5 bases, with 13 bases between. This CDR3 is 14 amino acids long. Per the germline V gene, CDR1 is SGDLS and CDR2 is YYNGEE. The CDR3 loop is CASSVQSGAETQYF. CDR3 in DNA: TGTGCCAGCAGCGTCCAGTCCGGGGCGGAGACCCAGTACTTC.

Written as DNA, the CDR3 is TGTGCCAGCAGCTTAGGGACAACGGGACAGGGGACCTACGAGCAGTACTTC. Translation: CASSLGTTGQGTYEQYF. The rearrangement joins TRBV7-2 to TRBJ2-7; 10 nucleotides agree with TRBD1. The germline V gene encodes CDR1 SGHTA and CDR2 FQGNSA. CDR3 length: 17 residues. Germline trimming cut 1 base from V and 2 bases from J; bases unmatched to any gene: 8.

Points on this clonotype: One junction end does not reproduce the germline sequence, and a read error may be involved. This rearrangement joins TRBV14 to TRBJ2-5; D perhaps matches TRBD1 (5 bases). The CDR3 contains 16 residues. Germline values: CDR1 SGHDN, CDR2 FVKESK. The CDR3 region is CACSQDWAGRRETQYF. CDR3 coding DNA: TGTGCCTGCAGTCAAGATTGGGCAGGGCGACGAGAGACCCAGTACTTC.

CDR3 coding DNA: TGTGCCTGGAGTACAGGGACTAGCGAAAACTACAATGAGCAGTACTTC. Its protein product is CAWSTGTSENYNEQYF. The V gene is TRBV30, the J gene TRBJ2-5; 10 nucleotides agree with TRBD2. The CDR3 consists of 16 residues. Looked up from germline, CDR1 is GTSNPN and CDR2 is SVGIG (reference sequence). Trimming cost V 2 bases and J 11 bases; bases outside gene matches: 17.

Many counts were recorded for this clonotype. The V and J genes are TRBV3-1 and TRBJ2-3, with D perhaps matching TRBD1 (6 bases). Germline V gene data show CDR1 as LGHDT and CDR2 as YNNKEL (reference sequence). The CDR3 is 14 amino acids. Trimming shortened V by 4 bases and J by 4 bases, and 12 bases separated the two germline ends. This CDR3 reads CASSRQQGPDTQYF. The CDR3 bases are TGTGCCAGCAGCCGACAACAGGGTCCAGATACGCAGTATTTT.

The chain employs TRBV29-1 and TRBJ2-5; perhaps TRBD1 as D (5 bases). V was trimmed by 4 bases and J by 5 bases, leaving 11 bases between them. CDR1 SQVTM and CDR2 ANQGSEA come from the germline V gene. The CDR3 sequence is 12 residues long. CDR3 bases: TGCAGCGTTGCTGACAGAGCCGAGACCCAGTACTTC. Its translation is CSVADRAETQYF.

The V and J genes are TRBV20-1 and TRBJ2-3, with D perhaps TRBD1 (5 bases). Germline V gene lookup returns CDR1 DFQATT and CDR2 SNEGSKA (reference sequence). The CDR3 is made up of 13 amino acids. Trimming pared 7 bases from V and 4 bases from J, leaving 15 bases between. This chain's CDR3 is CSVKGASSDTQYF. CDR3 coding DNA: TGCAGTGTCAAAGGGGCATCTTCAGATACGCAGTATTTT.

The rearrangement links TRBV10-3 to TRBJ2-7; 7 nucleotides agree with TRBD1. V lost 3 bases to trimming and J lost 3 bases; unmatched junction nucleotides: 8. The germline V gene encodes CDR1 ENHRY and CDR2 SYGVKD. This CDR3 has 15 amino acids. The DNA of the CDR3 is TGTGCCATCAGTGATCTGAGACAGGGATACTACGAGCAGTACTTC. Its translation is CAISDLRQGYYEQYF.

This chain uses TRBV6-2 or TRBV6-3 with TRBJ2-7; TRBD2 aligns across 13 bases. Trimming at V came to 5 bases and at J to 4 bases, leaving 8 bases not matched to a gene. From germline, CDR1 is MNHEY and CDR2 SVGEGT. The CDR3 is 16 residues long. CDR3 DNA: TGTGCCAGCAGTGGGGAACTAGCGGGAGGGCCTTACGAGCAGTACTTC. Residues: CASSGELAGGPYEQYF.

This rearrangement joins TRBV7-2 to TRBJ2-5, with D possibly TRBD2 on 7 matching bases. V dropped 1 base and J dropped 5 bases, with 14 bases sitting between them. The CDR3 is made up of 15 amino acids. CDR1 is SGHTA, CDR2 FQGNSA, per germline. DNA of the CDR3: TGTGCCAGCAGCTTAGTGGTGGGAGGGGGTGAGACCCAGTACTTC. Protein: CASSLVVGGGETQYF.

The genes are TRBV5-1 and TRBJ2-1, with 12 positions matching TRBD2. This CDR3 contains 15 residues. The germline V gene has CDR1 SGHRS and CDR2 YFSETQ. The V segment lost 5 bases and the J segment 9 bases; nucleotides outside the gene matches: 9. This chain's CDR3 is CASSQGLAGSAEQFF. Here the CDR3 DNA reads TGCGCCAGCAGTCAAGGACTAGCGGGGTCCGCTGAGCAGTTCTTC. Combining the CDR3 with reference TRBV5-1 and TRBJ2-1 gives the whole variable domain KAGVTQTPRYLIKTRGQQVTLSCSPISGHRSVSWYQQTPGQGLQFLFEYFSETQRNKGNFPGRFSGRQFSNSRSEMNVSTLELGDSALYLCASSQGLAGSAEQFFGPGTRLTVL.

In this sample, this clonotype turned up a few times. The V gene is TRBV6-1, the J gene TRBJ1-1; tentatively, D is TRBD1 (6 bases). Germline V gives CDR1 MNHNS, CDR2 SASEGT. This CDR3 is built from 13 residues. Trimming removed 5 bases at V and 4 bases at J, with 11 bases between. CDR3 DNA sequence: TGTGCCAGCAGTTCCAACAGGGCCACTGAAGCTTTCTTT. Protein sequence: CASSSNRATEAFF.

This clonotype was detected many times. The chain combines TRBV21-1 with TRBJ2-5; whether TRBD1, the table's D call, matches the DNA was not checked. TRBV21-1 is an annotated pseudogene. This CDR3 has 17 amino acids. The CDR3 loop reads CASSKNSSGTGSETQYF. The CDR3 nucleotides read TGTGCCAGCAGCAAAAATTCCTCCGGGACAGGGTCCGAGACCCAGTACTTC.

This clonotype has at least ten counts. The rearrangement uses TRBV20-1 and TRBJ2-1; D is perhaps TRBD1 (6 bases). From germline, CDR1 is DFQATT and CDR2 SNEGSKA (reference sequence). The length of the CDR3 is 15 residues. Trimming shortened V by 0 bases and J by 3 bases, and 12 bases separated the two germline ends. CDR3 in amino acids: CSARDGAGDYNEQFF. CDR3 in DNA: TGCAGTGCTAGAGATGGCGCAGGGGACTACAATGAGCAGTTCTTC.

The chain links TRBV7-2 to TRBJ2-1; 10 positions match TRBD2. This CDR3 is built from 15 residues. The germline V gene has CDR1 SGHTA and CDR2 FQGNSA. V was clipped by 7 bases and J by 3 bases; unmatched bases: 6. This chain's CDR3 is CASTGVAGGYNEQFF. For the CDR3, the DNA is TGTGCCAGCACCGGGGTAGCGGGAGGCTACAATGAGCAGTTCTTC. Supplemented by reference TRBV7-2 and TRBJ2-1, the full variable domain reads GAGVSQSPSNKVTEKGKDVELRCDPISGHTALYWYRQSLGQGLEFLIYFQGNSAPDKSGLPSDRFSAERTGGSVSTLTIQRTQQEDSAVYLCASTGVAGGYNEQFFGPGTRLTVL.

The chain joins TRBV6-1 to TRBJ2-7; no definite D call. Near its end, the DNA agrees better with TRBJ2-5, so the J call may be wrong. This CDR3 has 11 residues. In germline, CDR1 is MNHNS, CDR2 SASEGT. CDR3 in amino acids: CASTEEETQYF. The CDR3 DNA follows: TGTGCCAGCACCGAGGAGGAGACCCAGTACTTC.

The CDR3 sequence is CASSVRGSDSPLHF. CDR3 coding DNA: TGTGCCAGCAGTGTTCGGGGGTCCGATTCACCCCTCCACTTT. The chain has TRBV28 and TRBJ1-6; perhaps TRBD1 as D (5 bases). Trimming cost V 5 bases and J 8 bases, with 13 bases left between them. This CDR3 comprises 14 residues. Per the germline V gene, CDR1 is MDHEN and CDR2 is SYDVKM.

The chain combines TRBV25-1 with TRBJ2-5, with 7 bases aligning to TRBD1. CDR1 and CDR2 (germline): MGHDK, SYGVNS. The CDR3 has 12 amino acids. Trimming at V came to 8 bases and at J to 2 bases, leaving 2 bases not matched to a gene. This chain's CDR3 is CASGGQQETQYF. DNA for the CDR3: TGTGCCAGCGGGGGACAGCAAGAGACCCAGTACTTC.

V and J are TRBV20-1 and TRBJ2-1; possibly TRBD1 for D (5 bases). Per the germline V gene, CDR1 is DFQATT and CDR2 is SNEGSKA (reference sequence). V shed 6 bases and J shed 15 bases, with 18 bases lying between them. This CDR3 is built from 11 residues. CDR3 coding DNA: TGCAGTGCAAATTTGGACAATTCCATGTTCTTC. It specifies CSANLDNSMFF.

CDR3 protein: CASSATSGGAQETQYF. As DNA, the CDR3 is TGTGCCAGCAGCGCCACTAGCGGGGGCGCCCAAGAGACCCAGTACTTC. This chain connects TRBV7-2 to TRBJ2-5; 11 bases align to TRBD2. With 5 bases clipped from V and 1 base from J, the junction kept 6 bases outside the gene matches. Germline values: CDR1 SGHTA, CDR2 FQGNSA. This CDR3 is built from 16 residues.

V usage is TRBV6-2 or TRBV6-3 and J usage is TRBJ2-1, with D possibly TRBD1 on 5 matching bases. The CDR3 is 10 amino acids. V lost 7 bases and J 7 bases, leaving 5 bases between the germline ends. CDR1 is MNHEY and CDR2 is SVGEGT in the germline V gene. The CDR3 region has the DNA TGTGCCAGCAAGGGGAATGAGCAGTTCTTC. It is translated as CASKGNEQFF.

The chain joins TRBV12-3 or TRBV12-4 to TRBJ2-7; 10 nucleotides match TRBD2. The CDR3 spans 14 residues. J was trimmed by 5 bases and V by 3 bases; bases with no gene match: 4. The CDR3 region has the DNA TGTGCCAGCAGTTTTCTAGCGGGAGCCGACGAGCAGTACTTC. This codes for CASSFLAGADEQYF.

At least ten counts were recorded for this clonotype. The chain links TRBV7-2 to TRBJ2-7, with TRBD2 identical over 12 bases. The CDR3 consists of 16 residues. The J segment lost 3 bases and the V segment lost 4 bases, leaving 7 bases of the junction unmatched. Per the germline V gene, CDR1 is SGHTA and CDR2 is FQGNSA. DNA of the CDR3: TGTGCCAGCAGCTCGAGGACTAGCGGGAACCTCTACGAGCAGTACTTC. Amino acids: CASSSRTSGNLYEQYF.

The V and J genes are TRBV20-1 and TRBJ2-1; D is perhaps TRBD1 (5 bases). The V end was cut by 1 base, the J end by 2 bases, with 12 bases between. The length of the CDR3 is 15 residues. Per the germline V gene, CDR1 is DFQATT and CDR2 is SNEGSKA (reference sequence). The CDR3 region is CSARVRKGAYNEQFF. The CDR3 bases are TGCAGTGCTAGAGTCCGGAAAGGGGCCTACAATGAGCAGTTCTTC.

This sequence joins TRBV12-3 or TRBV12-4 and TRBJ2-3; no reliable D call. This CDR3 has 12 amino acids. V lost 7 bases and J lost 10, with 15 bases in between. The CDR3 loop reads CASTTDWEPQYF. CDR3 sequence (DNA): TGTGCCAGCACTACTGACTGGGAACCGCAGTATTTT.

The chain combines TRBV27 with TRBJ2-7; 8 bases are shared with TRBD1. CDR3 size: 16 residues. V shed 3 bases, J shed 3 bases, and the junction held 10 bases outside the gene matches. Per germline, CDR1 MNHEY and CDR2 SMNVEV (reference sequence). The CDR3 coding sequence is TGTGCCAGCAGTTTTATCGGCCCGGGGACAGGCTACGAGCAGTACTTC. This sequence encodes CASSFIGPGTGYEQYF.